The sequence of this T cell receptor beta chain was determined in a study of control samples from healthy donors and cancer patients. The assay was immunoSEQ multiplex PCR, and TCRdb's table has in-frame clones only and misses some. The sample carries about 90,000 clones, about nine tenths recorded once. This CDR3 is 17 amino acids long. The ends lost 4 bases at V and 5 bases at J; junction bases unmatched: 10. CDR1 and CDR2 (germline): LGHDT, YNNKEL (reference sequence). The chain employs TRBV3-1 (or the pseudogene TRBV3-2) and TRBJ2-7; TRBD2 aligns across 14 bases. This TCR was recovered from a woman aged 18-29 years in good health. The sequenced material came from blood. CDR3 in amino acids: CASSPRHPGLAGDEQYF. The CDR3 bases are TGTGCCAGCAGCCCCCGACATCCGGGACTAGCGGGGGACGAGCAGTACTTC.